There are a few counts of the clone carrying this TCR beta chain. Antigen: not known. CD4+ cells of the naive, central memory, regulatory and stem cell-like memory types were sorted via CD45RO/CCR7/CD25/CD127/CD95/CD27. This sample was taken from a study of beta chain features in type 1 diabetes. All of the isolated RNA was reverse transcribed, so expressed TCRB transcripts were sequenced. Naive, central memory and regulatory T cell samples averaged around 3.5 million immunoSEQ reads each. Only in-frame clones appear in the TCRdb table, and some are missing; sequencing was by immunoSEQ multiplex PCR. The sample shows roughly 340,000 clones, 10% to 15% of them seen only once. The study, taken as a whole, reports: TCRB CDR3 length was moderately but significantly reduced in all four CD4+ subsets of Type 1 diabetes patients. Comparison showed that naive, central memory and Treg TCRB repertoires appeared more similar among patients than among healthy donors.

The TCR sequence derives from a woman younger than 35 with type 1 diabetes. Sample: naive CD4+ T cells from blood.

The CDR3 coding sequence is TGTGCCAGCAGCTTAGCCCCGGGACAGGGAGTTATCGGCTACACCTTC. Its protein product is CASSLAPGQGVIGYTF. The chain has TRBV7-9 and TRBJ1-2; 9 bases are a match to TRBD1. Trimming cost V 0 bases and J 8 bases; bases outside gene matches: 10. CDR1 is SEHNR, CDR2 FQNEAQ, per germline (reference sequence). This CDR3 spans 16 amino acids. The entire variable domain, with the rest obtained from reference TRBV7-9 and TRBJ1-2, is as follows: DTGVSQNPRHKITKRGQNVTFRCDPISEHNRLYWYRQTLGQGPEFLTYFQNEAQLEKSRLLSDRFSAERPKGSFSTLEIQRTEQGDSAMYLCASSLAPGQGVIGYTFGSGTRLTVV.